The clone carrying this TCR beta chain was counted a few times. Trimming left V 6 bases short and J 5 bases short, with 16 bases between. The CDR3 length is 14 residues. Germline values: CDR1 SNHLY, CDR2 FYNNEI. As originally analysed: For nucleated cells, counts were estimated from reference gene primer amplification. Some clones are missing from TCRdb's copy, which holds only in-frame ones; the method was immunoSEQ multiplex PCR. Clone size and the V and J calls come from that table; the DNA yielded D and trimming. In the table there are 100,000 to 150,000 clones, roughly 90% of which are singletons. These data come from a study of blood T cell repertoires in COVID-19. Study overall: Donors in the United States, Italy and Spain gave samples during acute or convalescent COVID-19. In each case, the material was cDNA or gDNA derived from T cells, B-cell-depleted T cells, or PBMCs.

The sequencing input was peripheral blood. The chain carries TRBV2 and TRBJ2-5, with D possibly matching TRBD2 (6 bases). This TCR was recovered from a man in his fifties or sixties with acute or convalescent COVID-19. The CDR3 here is CASREVSGRETQYF. DNA of the CDR3: TGTGCCAGCAGGGAGGTTAGCGGAAGGGAGACCCAGTACTTC. The entire variable domain, with the rest obtained from reference TRBV2 and TRBJ2-5, is as follows: EPEVTQTPSHQVTQMGQEVILRCVPISNHLYFYWYRQILGQKVEFLVSFYNNEISEKSEIFDDQFSVERPDGSNFTLKIRSTKLEDSAMYFCASREVSGRETQYFGPGTRLLVL.